The clone carrying this T cell receptor (beta chain) showed up many times. Antigen: not known. V was clipped by 0 bases and J by 7 bases, with 17 bases between them. The germline V gene has CDR1 SGDLS and CDR2 YYNGEE. The CDR3 contains 15 residues. The sample belongs to a study of CD8+CD57+ T cells in acquired aplastic anemia. Overall study context: The mean DNA yield obtained from sorted CD4+ and CD8+ cells came to 3 to 3.5 ug.

The study's findings and limits: A set of around 30 CD8+ CDR3 sequences was shared between patients and controls, and these sequences appeared highly expressed in patients.

Profiles of TCR beta VDJ and CDR3 were generated from a genomic DNA template. From the reads, TCRdb called clonotypes with MiXCR, one entry per CDR3 protein. The sample yields about 270,000 distinct CDR3 sequences, approximately 57% seen once. The chain carries TRBV9 and TRBJ2-7; D may be TRBD2 (6 bases). The clonotype comes from a human donor with severe aplastic anemia or a healthy control (not recorded which). The sample comprised sorted CD4+, CD8+, or CD8+CD57+ T cells (not recorded which) from PBMCs. The CDR3 bases are TGTGCCAGCAGCGTAGAGGCAGGAGGGGTAAGGGAGCAGTACTTC. Protein: CASSVEAGGVREQYF.